This T cell receptor beta chain originates from a study of cytomegalovirus exposure and HLA in healthy donors. Researchers ran the PCR with 60 Vbeta and 13 Jbeta primers. Libraries were prepared by immunoSEQ multiplex PCR; TCRdb keeps only in-frame clonotypes and omits some of them. Of roughly 130,000 clones listed, 65% to 75% are singletons. This CDR3 has 13 residues. V lost 2 bases to trimming and J lost 1 base, with 5 bases between them. The V gene's germline CDR1 is PRHDT and CDR2 FYEKMQ (reference sequence). This clone has only one observation. The rearrangement uses TRBV13 and TRBJ1-1; D is undetermined. This TCR came from a woman between 50 and 59 years old in good health and CMV-seropositive. Material: PBMCs. The CDR3 sequence is CASSLRANTEAFF. In DNA form, the CDR3 reads TGTGCCAGCAGCTTAAGAGCGAACACTGAAGCTTTCTTT.